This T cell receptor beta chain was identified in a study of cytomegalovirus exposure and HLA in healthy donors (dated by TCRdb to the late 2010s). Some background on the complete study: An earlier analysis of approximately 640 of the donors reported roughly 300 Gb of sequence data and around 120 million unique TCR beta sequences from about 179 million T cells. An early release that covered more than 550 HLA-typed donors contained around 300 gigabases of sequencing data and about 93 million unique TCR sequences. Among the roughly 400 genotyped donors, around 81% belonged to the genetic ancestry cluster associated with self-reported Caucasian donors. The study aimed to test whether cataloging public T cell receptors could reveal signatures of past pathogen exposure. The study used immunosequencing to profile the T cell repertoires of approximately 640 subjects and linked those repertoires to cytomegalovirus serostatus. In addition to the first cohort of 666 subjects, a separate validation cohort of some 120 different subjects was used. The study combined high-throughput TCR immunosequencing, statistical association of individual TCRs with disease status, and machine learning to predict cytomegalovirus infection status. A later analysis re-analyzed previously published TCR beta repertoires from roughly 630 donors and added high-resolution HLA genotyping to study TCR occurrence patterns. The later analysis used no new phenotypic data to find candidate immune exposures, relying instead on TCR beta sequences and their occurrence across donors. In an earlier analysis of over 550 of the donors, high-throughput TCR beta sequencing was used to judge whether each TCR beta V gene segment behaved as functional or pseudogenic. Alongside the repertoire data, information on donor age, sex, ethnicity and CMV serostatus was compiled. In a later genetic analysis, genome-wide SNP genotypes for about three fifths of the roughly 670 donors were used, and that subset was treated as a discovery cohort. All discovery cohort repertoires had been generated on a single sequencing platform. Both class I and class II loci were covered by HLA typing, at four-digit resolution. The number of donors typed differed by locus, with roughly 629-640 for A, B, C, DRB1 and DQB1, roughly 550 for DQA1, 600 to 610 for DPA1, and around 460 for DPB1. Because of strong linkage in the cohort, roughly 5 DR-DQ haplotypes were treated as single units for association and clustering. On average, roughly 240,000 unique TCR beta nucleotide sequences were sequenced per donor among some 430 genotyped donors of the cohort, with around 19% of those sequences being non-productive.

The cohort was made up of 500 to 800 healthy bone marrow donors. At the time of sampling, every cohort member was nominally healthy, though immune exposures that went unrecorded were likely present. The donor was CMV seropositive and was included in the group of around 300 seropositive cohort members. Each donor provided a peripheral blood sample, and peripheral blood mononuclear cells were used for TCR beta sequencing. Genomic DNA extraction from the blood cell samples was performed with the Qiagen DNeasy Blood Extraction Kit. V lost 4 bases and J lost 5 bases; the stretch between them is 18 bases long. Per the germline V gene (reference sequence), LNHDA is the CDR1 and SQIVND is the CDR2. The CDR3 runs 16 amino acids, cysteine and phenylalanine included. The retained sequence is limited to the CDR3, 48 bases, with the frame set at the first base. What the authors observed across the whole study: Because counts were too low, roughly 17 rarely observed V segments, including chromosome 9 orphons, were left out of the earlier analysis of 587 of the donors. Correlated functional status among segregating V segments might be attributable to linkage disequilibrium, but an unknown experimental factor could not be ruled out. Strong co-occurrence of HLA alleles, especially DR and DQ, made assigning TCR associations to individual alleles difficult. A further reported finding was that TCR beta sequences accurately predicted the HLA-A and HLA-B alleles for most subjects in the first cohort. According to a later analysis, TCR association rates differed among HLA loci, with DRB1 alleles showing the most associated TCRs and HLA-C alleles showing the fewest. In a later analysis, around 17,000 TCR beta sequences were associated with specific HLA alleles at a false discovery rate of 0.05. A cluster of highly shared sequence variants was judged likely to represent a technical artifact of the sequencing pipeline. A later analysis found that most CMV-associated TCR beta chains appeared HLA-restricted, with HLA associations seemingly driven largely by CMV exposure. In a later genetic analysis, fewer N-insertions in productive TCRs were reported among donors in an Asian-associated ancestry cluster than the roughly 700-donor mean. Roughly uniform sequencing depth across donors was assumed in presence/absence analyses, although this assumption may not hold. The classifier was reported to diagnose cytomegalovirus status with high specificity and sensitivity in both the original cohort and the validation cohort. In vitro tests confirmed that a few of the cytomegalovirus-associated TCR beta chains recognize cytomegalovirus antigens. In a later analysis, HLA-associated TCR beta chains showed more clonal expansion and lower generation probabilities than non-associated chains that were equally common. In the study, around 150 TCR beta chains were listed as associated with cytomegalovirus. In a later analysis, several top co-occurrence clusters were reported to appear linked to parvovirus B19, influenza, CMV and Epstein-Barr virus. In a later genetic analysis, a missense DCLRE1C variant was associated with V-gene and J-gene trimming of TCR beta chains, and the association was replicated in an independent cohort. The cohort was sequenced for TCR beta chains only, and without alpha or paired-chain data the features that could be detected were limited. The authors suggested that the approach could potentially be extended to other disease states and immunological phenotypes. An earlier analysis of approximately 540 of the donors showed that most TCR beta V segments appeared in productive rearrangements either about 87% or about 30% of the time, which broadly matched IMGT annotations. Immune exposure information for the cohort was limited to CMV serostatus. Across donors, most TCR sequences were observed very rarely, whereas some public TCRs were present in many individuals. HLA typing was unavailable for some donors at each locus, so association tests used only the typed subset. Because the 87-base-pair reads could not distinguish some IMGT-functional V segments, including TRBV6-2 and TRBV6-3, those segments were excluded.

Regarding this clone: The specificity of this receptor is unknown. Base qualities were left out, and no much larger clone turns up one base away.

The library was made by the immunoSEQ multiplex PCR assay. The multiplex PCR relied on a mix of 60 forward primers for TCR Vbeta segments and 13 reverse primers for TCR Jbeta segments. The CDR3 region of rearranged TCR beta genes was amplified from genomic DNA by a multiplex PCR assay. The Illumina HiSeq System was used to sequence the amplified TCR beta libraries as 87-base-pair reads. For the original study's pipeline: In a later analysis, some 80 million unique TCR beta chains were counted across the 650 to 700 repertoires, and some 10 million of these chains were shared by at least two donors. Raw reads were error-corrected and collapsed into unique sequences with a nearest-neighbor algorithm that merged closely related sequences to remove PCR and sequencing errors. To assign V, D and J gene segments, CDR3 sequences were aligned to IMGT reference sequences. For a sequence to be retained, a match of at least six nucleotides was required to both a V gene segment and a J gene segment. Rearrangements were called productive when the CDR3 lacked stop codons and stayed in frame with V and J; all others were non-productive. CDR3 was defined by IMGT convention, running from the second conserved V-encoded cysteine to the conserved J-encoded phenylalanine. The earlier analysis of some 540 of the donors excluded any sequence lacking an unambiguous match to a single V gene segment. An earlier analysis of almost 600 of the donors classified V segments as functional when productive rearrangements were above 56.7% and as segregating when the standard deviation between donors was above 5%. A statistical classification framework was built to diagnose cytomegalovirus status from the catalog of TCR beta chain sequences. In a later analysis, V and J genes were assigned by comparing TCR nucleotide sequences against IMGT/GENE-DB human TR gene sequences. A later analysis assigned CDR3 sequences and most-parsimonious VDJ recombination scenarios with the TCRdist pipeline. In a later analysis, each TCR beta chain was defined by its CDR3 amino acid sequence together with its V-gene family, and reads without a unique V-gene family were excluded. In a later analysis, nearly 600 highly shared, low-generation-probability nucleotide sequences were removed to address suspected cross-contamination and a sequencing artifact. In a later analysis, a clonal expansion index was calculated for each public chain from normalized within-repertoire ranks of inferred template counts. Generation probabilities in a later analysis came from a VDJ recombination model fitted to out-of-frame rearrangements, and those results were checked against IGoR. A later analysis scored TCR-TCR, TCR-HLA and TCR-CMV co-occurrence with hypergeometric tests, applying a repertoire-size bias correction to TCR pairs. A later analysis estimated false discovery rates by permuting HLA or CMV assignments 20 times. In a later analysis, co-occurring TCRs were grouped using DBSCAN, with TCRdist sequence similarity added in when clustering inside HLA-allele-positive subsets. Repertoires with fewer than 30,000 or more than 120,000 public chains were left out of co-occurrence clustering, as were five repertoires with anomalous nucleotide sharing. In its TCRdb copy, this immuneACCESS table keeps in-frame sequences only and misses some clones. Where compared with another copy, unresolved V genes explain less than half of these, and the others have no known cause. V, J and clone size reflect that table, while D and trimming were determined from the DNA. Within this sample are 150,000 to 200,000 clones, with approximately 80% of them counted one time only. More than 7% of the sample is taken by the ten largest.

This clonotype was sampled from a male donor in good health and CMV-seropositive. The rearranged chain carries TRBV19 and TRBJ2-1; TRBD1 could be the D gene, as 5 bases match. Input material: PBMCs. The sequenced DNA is TGTGCCAGTAGTACGTGGCAGGGTAGGGGTCACAATGAGCAGTTCTTC. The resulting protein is CASSTWQGRGHNEQFF.